Shown below are 23 T cell receptor beta chains from a single sample sequenced in a study of early T cells in non-severe SARS-CoV-2 infection. TCRdb reprocessed the 5' RACE reads with MiXCR, giving one entry per CDR3 protein. The data show tens of thousands of distinct CDR3 sequences, roughly an eighth seen once. Specimen: whole blood. Receptors were obtained from an adult who was a healthcare worker with PCR-confirmed SARS-CoV-2 infection or an uninfected control (not recorded which).

This sequence joins TRBV20-1 and TRBJ1-5; D unresolved. CDR3 length: 14 residues. Germline V gives CDR1 DFQATT, CDR2 SNEGSKA (reference sequence). V lost 3 bases and J 2 bases, leaving 11 bases between the germline ends. The CDR3 region is CSASSSSGNQPQHF. In DNA form, the CDR3 reads TGCAGTGCTAGTAGCTCTTCAGGCAATCAGCCCCAGCATTTT.

The CDR3, as DNA: TGTGCCAGCAGCTTAGTGGGGATTTGGGGTTCACCCCTCCACTTT. Translating gives CASSLVGIWGSPLHF. This chain connects TRBV7-8 to TRBJ1-6; D is uncertain. V was cut by 1 base and J by 9 bases, with 13 bases left in between. Germline CDR1 is SGHVS and CDR2 is FQNEAQ. This CDR3 comprises 15 residues.

This clonotype came up many times. The rearrangement links TRBV28 to TRBJ1-1, with 7 bases lining up with TRBD1. Germline values: CDR1 MDHEN, CDR2 SYDVKM. The V segment lost 10 bases and the J segment 11 bases; nucleotides outside the gene matches: 16. CDR3 length equals 13 residues. CDR3 in DNA: TGTGCCACCTCCGGGACAGCCTTTTTGCGGGCTTTCTTT. Residues: CATSGTAFLRAFF.

This clonotype was detected a few times. The rearrangement links TRBV6-1 to TRBJ2-3; 8 bases map to TRBD2. Germline lookup yields CDR1 MNHNS and CDR2 SASEGT. This CDR3 spans 15 amino acids. V gave up 1 base and J gave up 2 bases; unmatched junction bases: 2. CDR3 coding DNA: TGTGCCAGCAGTGAAGGTAGCGGGGACACAGATACGCAGTATTTT. Protein sequence: CASSEGSGDTDTQYF.

This clonotype showed up just a few times. This chain uses TRBV28 with TRBJ2-7; no reliable D call. The germline gives CDR1 MDHEN, CDR2 SYDVKM. This CDR3 is 13 amino acids long. V was trimmed by 5 bases and J by 4 bases, leaving 12 bases between them. The CDR3 DNA reads TGTGCCAGCAGTCGGACCAGCAGATACGAGCAGTACTTC. It translates to CASSRTSRYEQYF.

This clonotype was recorded at least ten times. The chain joins TRBV7-6 to TRBJ2-1; either TRBD1 or TRBD2 may supply D (6 bases each). V lost 4 bases, J lost 6 bases, and 16 bases lay in between. CDR3 length: 15 residues. Looked up from germline, CDR1 is SGHVS and CDR2 is FNYEAQ. The CDR3 bases are TGTGCCAGCAGCTCGTATAGGGGGGACGGCAATGAGCAGTTCTTC. Amino acids: CASSSYRGDGNEQFF. The entire variable domain, with the rest obtained from reference TRBV7-6 and TRBJ2-1, is as follows: GAGVSQSPRYKVTKRGQDVALRCDPISGHVSLYWYRQALGQGPEFLTYFNYEAQQDKSGLPNDRFSAERPEGSISTLTIQRTEQRDSAMYRCASSSYRGDGNEQFFGPGTRLTVL.

This clonotype was detected only a few times. V and J are TRBV2 and TRBJ1-6, with TRBD1 matching over 7 bases. CDR1 is SNHLY and CDR2 is FYNNEI in the germline V gene. This CDR3 contains 13 residues. V lost 6 bases and J lost 7; bases outside the gene matches: 3. In nucleotides, the CDR3 is TGTGCCAGCAGGACGACAGGGAATTCACCCCTCCACTTT. Amino acid sequence: CASRTTGNSPLHF.

V usage is TRBV12-3 or TRBV12-4 and J usage is TRBJ2-2; tentative D call: TRBD2 (5 bases). This CDR3 spans 13 amino acids. The V gene lost 3 bases and the J gene lost 4 bases, with 6 bases spanning the gap. The CDR3, as DNA: TGTGCCAGCAGTTTGGAGGTCACCGGGGAGCTGTTTTTT. Residues: CASSLEVTGELFF.

The sample holds a few counts of this clonotype. The chain joins TRBV20-1 to TRBJ1-6; the match to TRBD1 covers 8 bases. Germline loops: CDR1 DFQATT, CDR2 SNEGSKA (reference sequence). The ends lost 7 bases at V and 6 bases at J; junction bases unmatched: 17. The CDR3 loop spans 17 amino acids. The CDR3, as DNA: TGCAGTGTTAACGCGGGACAGGCGTTTTACAGTAATTCACCCCTCCACTTT. It yields the protein CSVNAGQAFYSNSPLHF.

This clonotype was found many times. The chain combines TRBV7-6 with TRBJ2-1, with TRBD1 identical over 9 bases. Germline assignment: CDR1 SGHVS and CDR2 FNYEAQ. This CDR3 region has 13 residues. Unmatched junction bases numbered 1, after V lost 2 bases and J lost 8 bases. The CDR3 coding sequence is TGTGCCAGCAGCTTAAGGACAGGGGATGAGCAGTTCTTC. Translated, it gives CASSLRTGDEQFF.

This sequence joins TRBV7-2 and TRBJ1-1; D gene ambiguous. The ends were cut back, 5 bases at V and 6 bases at J, with 16 bases in the middle. Germline CDR1 is SGHTA and CDR2 is FQGNSA. The CDR3 runs 14 residues. The DNA for the CDR3 is TGTGCCAGCAGCCCCGGACTTAGATCCGCTGAAGCTTTCTTT. As protein: CASSPGLRSAEAFF.

This clonotype was counted at least ten times. The chain recombines TRBV9 with TRBJ2-2; D remains unclear. V lost 0 bases to trimming and J lost 7 bases, with 7 bases between them. The CDR3 spans 13 residues. Germline-derived CDR1 and CDR2 are SGDLS and YYNGEE. CDR3 residues: CASSVVADGELFF. DNA for the CDR3: TGTGCCAGCAGCGTAGTGGCGGACGGGGAGCTGTTTTTT.

The sample holds a few counts of this clonotype. This rearrangement joins TRBV7-9 to TRBJ2-7, with TRBD2 identical over 9 bases. CDR3 length: 15 residues. The junction had 3 bases not matched to a gene; V was cut back by 2 bases and J by 1 base. Germline V gives CDR1 SEHNR, CDR2 FQNEAQ (reference sequence). DNA of the CDR3: TGTGCCAGCAGCTTACAGACTAGCGGATCCTACGAGCAGTACTTC. This translates into CASSLQTSGSYEQYF.

This clonotype was observed many times. J is TRBJ2-1 and V is TRBV5-1; D gene unclear. V dropped 0 bases and J dropped 8 bases, with 12 bases sitting between them. Germline lookup yields CDR1 SGHRS and CDR2 YFSETQ. The CDR3 consists of 14 residues. The CDR3 DNA sequence: TGCGCCAGCAGCTTGGTAGGAATCTGGGATGAGCAGTTCTTC. Encoded protein: CASSLVGIWDEQFF.

This rearrangement joins TRBV14 to TRBJ2-1, with 8 bases identical to TRBD2. The ends lost 4 bases at V and 7 bases at J; junction bases unmatched: 24. The germline gives CDR1 SGHDN, CDR2 FVKESK. This CDR3 comprises 20 residues. The CDR3 spells CASSRGGGIPTRSGRNEQFF. The CDR3 region has the DNA TGTGCCAGCAGCCGGGGAGGCGGGATCCCCACGAGGAGCGGGAGAAATGAGCAGTTCTTC.

V gene TRBV6-2 or TRBV6-3 combines with J gene TRBJ2-4, with D perhaps TRBD1 or TRBD2 (6 bases each). The length of the CDR3 is 15 residues. The germline V gene has CDR1 MNHEY and CDR2 SVGEGT. Trimming left V 2 bases short and J 7 bases short, with 15 bases between. CDR3 loop: CASSYTPGALNIQYF. The CDR3 DNA follows: TGTGCCAGCAGTTACACCCCGGGGGCCCTGAACATTCAGTACTTC.

This clonotype was seen many times. This chain links TRBV18 with TRBJ1-4; possible D gene TRBD1, 6 bases. V lost 3 bases and J lost 4, with 12 bases in between. Looked up from germline, CDR1 is KGHSH and CDR2 is LQKENI. CDR3 length equals 15 residues. This CDR3 is CASSPFGQLNEKLFF. CDR3 coding DNA: TGTGCCAGCTCACCGTTTGGACAGCTTAATGAAAAACTGTTTTTT. Together with reference TRBV18 and TRBJ1-4, the CDR3 gives the full variable domain: NAGVMQNPRHLVRRRGQEARLRCSPMKGHSHVYWYRQLPEEGLKFMVYLQKENIIDESGMPKERFSAEFPKEGPSILRIQQVVRGDSAAYFCASSPFGQLNEKLFFGSGTQLSVL.

This clonotype was counted many times. CDR3 nucleotides: TGTGCCAGCAGTGATTCCTACTACAATGAGCAGTTCTTC. Protein product: CASSDSYYNEQFF. This chain links TRBV6-1 with TRBJ2-1, with D uncertain. Germline V gives CDR1 MNHNS, CDR2 SASEGT. V was pared by 3 bases and J by 3 bases, with 6 bases between. This CDR3 contains 13 residues.

This clonotype occurred many times. The chain has TRBV12-3 or TRBV12-4 and TRBJ1-5; 8 bases agree with TRBD1. Germline trimming cut 5 bases from V and 4 bases from J; bases unmatched to any gene: 4. The CDR3 is 14 amino acids. The CDR3 here is CASSPQGANQPQHF. In DNA form, the CDR3 reads TGTGCCAGCAGTCCCCAGGGGGCAAATCAGCCCCAGCATTTT.

This chain uses TRBV27 with TRBJ2-7; 7 bases are shared with TRBD2. The V gene end was trimmed by 4 bases and the J gene end by 6 bases; junction bases not matched to a gene: 9. Germline values: CDR1 MNHEY, CDR2 SMNVEV (reference sequence). The CDR3 totals 14 residues. In DNA form, the CDR3 reads TGTGCCAGCAGTTCCGAGCGGGACTCCCCCGAGCAGTACTTC. It encodes CASSSERDSPEQYF.

In its sample, this clonotype was seen many times. V gene TRBV7-3 combines with J gene TRBJ2-3, with 7 nucleotides matching TRBD2. Germline V lookup: CDR1 SGHTA, CDR2 FQGTGA. This CDR3 contains 13 residues. Trimming took 8 bases from V and 0 from J; bases not matched to a gene: 2. CDR3 coding DNA: TGTGCCAGCCGAGCGGGGAGCACAGATACGCAGTATTTT. It translates to CASRAGSTDTQYF.

This clonotype was found many times. The rearrangement links TRBV29-1 to TRBJ2-1; D gene ambiguous. From germline, CDR1 is SQVTM and CDR2 ANQGSEA. V was cut by 6 bases and J by 6 bases, with 9 bases left in between. The CDR3 is 11 residues long. Here the CDR3 DNA reads TGCAGCGTCCGGATAACCAATGAGCAGTTCTTC. This codes for CSVRITNEQFF.

This clonotype was detected ten times or more. The rearrangement links TRBV4-2 to TRBJ2-1; 12 bases agree with TRBD1. After removal of 0 bases from V and 7 bases from J, the junction contained 4 bases not matched to a gene. Germline V gene lookup returns CDR1 LGHNA and CDR2 YNFKEQ. The CDR3 runs to 16 residues. CDR3 coding DNA: TGTGCCAGCAGCCAAGATGGGACAGGGGGCTTAAATGAGCAGTTCTTC. This gives the protein CASSQDGTGGLNEQFF.